This TCR beta chain comes out of a study of CD8 T cells in ankylosing spondylitis. This CDR3 region has 15 residues. Germline CDR1 is SNHLY and CDR2 is FYNNEI. V shed 7 bases and J 8 bases; nucleotides not matched to a gene: 10. TCRdb re-called the 5' RACE reads through MiXCR, storing one row per CDR3 protein. The table has 150,000 to 200,000 distinct CDR3 sequences, about a sixth seen once; the top ten hold about 7.8%. This receptor was taken from a male donor with ankylosing spondylitis or in good health (not recorded which). The specimen sequenced was blood, either unsorted or a sorted T cell fraction (not recorded which). The chain joins TRBV2 to TRBJ2-1, with 11 bases fitting TRBD2. The CDR3: CASMPRLAGGDEQFF. The CDR3 bases are TGTGCCAGCATGCCGCGCCTAGCGGGAGGCGATGAGCAGTTCTTC.